A single sample is the source of the 10 T cell receptor beta chains below, sequenced in a study of T-cell reconstitution after alpha-beta-depleted transplantation in children. Researchers prepared the TCRbeta library using unique molecular identifiers, the study reports. TCRdb fed the PCR reads into MiXCR, producing one record per CDR3 protein. The sample contains about 340,000 distinct CDR3 sequences, 10% to 15% of which appear only once. The sample was PBMCs, taken from the stem cell graft. These receptor sequences come from a human donor who donated a stem cell graft to a child with Fanconi anemia.

This clonotype was seen repeatedly, ten times or more. The gene calls are TRBV28 and TRBJ2-2; 8 positions match TRBD1. The germline V gene encodes CDR1 MDHEN and CDR2 SYDVKM. The length of the CDR3 is 15 residues. With 5 bases clipped from V and 6 bases from J, the junction kept 8 bases outside the gene matches. Here the CDR3 DNA reads TGTGCCAGCAGTCACAGGACAGGGAAAGCCGGGGAGCTGTTTTTT. This encodes CASSHRTGKAGELFF.

This clonotype was seen more than once but under ten times. V is TRBV6-5 and J is TRBJ2-7, with TRBD2 as a possible D gene (6 bases). The CDR3 has 14 residues. The V gene lost 2 bases and the J gene lost 6 bases, with 14 bases spanning the gap. Per germline, CDR1 MNHEY and CDR2 SVGAGI. CDR3 loop: CASSYRGGDGEQYV. The CDR3 DNA reads TGTGCCAGCAGTTACCGGGGAGGCGACGGCGAGCAGTACGTC.

The gene calls are TRBV29-1 and TRBJ2-5; D remains ambiguous. This CDR3 comprises 13 residues. Germline assignment: CDR1 SQVTM and CDR2 ANQGSEA. Trimming left V 3 bases short and J 4 bases short, with 12 bases between. The CDR3 loop reads CSVEVRRRETQYF. CDR3 DNA: TGCAGCGTTGAGGTTAGAAGGAGAGAGACCCAGTACTTC.

This clonotype has ten or more counts. V and J are TRBV20-1 and TRBJ2-5, with D perhaps matching TRBD1 or TRBD2 (5 bases each). The CDR3 is made up of 15 amino acids. The V end was cut by 2 bases, the J end by 9 bases, with 22 bases between. Germline CDR1 is DFQATT and CDR2 is SNEGSKA (reference sequence). The CDR3 here is CSARYIGRVEGPQYF. The CDR3 DNA sequence: TGCAGTGCTAGATATATAGGCAGGGTTGAGGGTCCCCAGTACTTC.

This clonotype has a count of ten or more. The rearrangement joins TRBV20-1 to TRBJ2-7; D remains unclear. CDR3 length: 12 amino acids. The V and J ends lost 6 bases and 7 bases respectively, with 16 bases between them. CDR1 is DFQATT and CDR2 is SNEGSKA in the germline V gene (reference sequence). CDR3: CSAMDPEGEQYF. CDR3 sequence (DNA): TGCAGTGCCATGGACCCCGAAGGGGAGCAGTACTTC.

In this sample, this clonotype turned up a few times. The chain recombines TRBV20-1 with TRBJ2-7; TRBD2 matches at 7 bases. Germline V gene sequence: CDR1 DFQATT, CDR2 SNEGSKA (reference sequence). Trimming at V came to 1 base and at J to 5 bases, leaving 11 bases not matched to a gene. The CDR3 is made up of 15 amino acids. The CDR3 DNA is TGCAGTGCTAGAGGTATAGCGGGTCCATCCCACGAGCAGTACTTC. Its translation: CSARGIAGPSHEQYF.

The rearrangement uses TRBV6-2 or TRBV6-3 and TRBJ1-1; unclear D gene. CDR1 and CDR2 from the germline V gene are MNHEY and SVGEGT. The CDR3 extends over 13 amino acids. Trimming cost V 0 bases and J 11 bases, with 13 bases left between them. DNA for the CDR3: TGTGCCAGCAGTTACTCTTGGCCGTTCGACGCTTTCTTT. Encoded protein: CASSYSWPFDAFF.

This clonotype has at least ten counts. The chain combines TRBV5-1 with TRBJ1-1; a possible D gene is TRBD1 (5 bases). In germline, CDR1 is SGHRS, CDR2 YFSETQ. V was trimmed by 1 base and J by 1 base, leaving 11 bases between them. This CDR3 is built from 15 residues. DNA for the CDR3: TGCGCCAGCAGCTTGCTAGGGGTGAGGAACACTGAAGCTTTCTTT. It codes for CASSLLGVRNTEAFF.

This clonotype was detected ten times or more. The J gene is TRBJ1-1, the V gene TRBV11-2; 8 positions agree with TRBD1. Germline V gives CDR1 SGHAT, CDR2 FQNNGV. V was pared by 6 bases and J by 7 bases, with 13 bases of the junction left unmatched. This CDR3 comprises 15 residues. Here the CDR3 reads CASSRPGQATIEAFF. CDR3 DNA: TGTGCCAGCAGTCGGCCGGGACAGGCGACTATTGAAGCTTTCTTT.

A single count supports this clonotype. The chain couples TRBV7-2 to TRBJ2-1, with D perhaps TRBD2 (6 bases). The germline V and J ends were trimmed by 1 base and 4 bases, with 14 bases remaining between them. The CDR3 length is 16 residues. Germline V gene sequence: CDR1 SGHTA, CDR2 FQGNSA. CDR3 region: CASSLGLARRYNEQFF. CDR3 DNA sequence: TGTGCCAGCAGCTTAGGGCTAGCGAGACGTTACAATGAGCAGTTCTTC.